This TCR beta chain was found in a study of T cells in Graves' hyperthyroidism and ophthalmopathy. There are many counts of this clonotype. TCR beta CDR3 region amplification was performed from RNA transcripts. The study used the HTBI primer set for a first-round RT-PCR of the TCR CDR3. TCRdb used MiXCR to reprocess the multiplex PCR reads, holding one entry per CDR3 protein. The repertoire holds about 270,000 distinct CDR3 sequences, with almost 25% as singletons. Uncontrolled infection, other autoimmune disease, pregnancy or lactation excluded patients. Fresh peripheral blood, more than 8 ml of it, supplied the PBMCs. J lost 2 bases, V lost 2 bases, and 5 bases had no gene match. CDR1 is DFQATT, CDR2 SNEGSKA, per germline (reference sequence). The CDR3 spans 14 residues.

The material sequenced was blood. The V gene is TRBV20-1, the J gene TRBJ2-7; 8 bases match TRBD2. This clonotype was obtained from a middle-aged woman with Graves' ophthalmopathy. The CDR3 DNA is TGCAGTGCTAGAACCGGGACTAGGGCCTACGAGCAGTACTTC. Translated: CSARTGTRAYEQYF.